This entry describes one T cell receptor beta chain. This sample was taken from a study of blood T cell repertoires in COVID-19. Background on the study: Samples of COVID-19 (acute and convalescent) were obtained from the United States, Italy and Spain. PBMCs, B-cell-depleted T cells, or T cells provided the cDNA or gDNA that made up the material.

Germline-derived CDR1 and CDR2 are SGHNT and YENEEA. V was trimmed by 2 bases and J by 1 base, leaving 14 bases between them. The CDR3 sequence is 16 residues long. Original handling: Reference gene primer amplification yielded estimated nucleated cell counts. Assay: immunoSEQ multiplex PCR; the TCRdb copy retains only in-frame clones and omits some. D and trimming were read from the DNA, whereas the V and J calls and clone size are those reported in that table. The data contain about 270,000 clones, roughly nine tenths of them singletons. The sequence derives from a man in his forties with active or convalescent COVID-19. The specimen sequenced was peripheral blood. The chain has TRBV11-3 and TRBJ1-1; D perhaps matches TRBD1 (6 bases). The DNA for the CDR3 is TGTGCCAGCAGCTTATGGCGGGGGGCGAGGAACACTGAAGCTTTCTTT. It encodes CASSLWRGARNTEAFF.